This paragraph covers one T cell receptor (beta chain) sequence. The sample comes from a study of OX40 agonist ivuxolimab in advanced cancers. This table comes from immunoSEQ multiplex PCR, and its TCRdb copy is limited to in-frame clones, with some not included. There are about 88,000 clones in the sample; 85% to 90% occur only once, and approximately 0.22% lies in the top ten. This CDR3 has 14 residues. Looked up from germline, CDR1 is SGDLS and CDR2 is YYNGEE. J gave up 5 bases and V 0 bases, and 2 bases lay outside the gene matches. Anyone with autoimmune disease history or systemic immunosuppression was excluded.

The sample was CD4+ or CD8+ T cells sorted from blood, taken in a trial of the OX40 agonist ivuxolimab. This chain uses TRBV9 with TRBJ2-3; 8 bases fit TRBD2. This clonotype was obtained from an adult with an advanced solid tumor such as melanoma, head and neck, liver or kidney cancer. The DNA for the CDR3 is TGTGCCAGCAGCGTAGTAGCGGGGCTAGATACGCAGTATTTT. Encoded protein: CASSVVAGLDTQYF.